What follows describes a single TCR beta chain. This clonotype occurred a few times. Its antigen is unknown. Base qualities are not provided; no much larger clone lies one nucleotide away. Trimming takes 4 bases from V and 1 base from J, and the germline ends sit 12 bases apart. The CDR3 holds 15 amino acids from the cysteine to the phenylalanine. Solely the CDR3 DNA is kept, with 45 bases framed from the first base. All donors were healthy Caucasians. The twin cohort consisted of three pairs of female monozygotic twins, all aged roughly 18 to 30 years. RNA for TCR libraries was isolated from peripheral blood mononuclear cells. The data are from a study of identical twins (dated by TCRdb to about 2016). For the wider study: The study deep-sequenced TCR alpha and beta repertoires from monozygotic twins, unrelated adults of various ages and cord blood to test whether fetal clonotypes persist. To rule out contamination, replicate twin experiments were performed at different times with different library preparation protocols. Beyond this particular receptor, the publication reports: The excess sharing between twins in beta out-of-frame sequences was weaker because fewer shared sequences reduced the signal-to-noise ratio. Because the same donors could not be followed over many years, conclusions were based on cross-sectional statistical analysis. Invariant T cells such as MAIT and iNKT could partly confound zero-insertion analyses, though diverse VJ usage argued against this for most clonotypes. Fewer insertions were carried by abundant cord blood beta clonotypes, a similar but weaker trend appeared in young adult naive repertoires, and no such trend appeared in memory repertoires. Out-of-frame TCR alpha sharing in monozygotic twins was systematically underestimated by recombination models, whereas sharing between unrelated individuals was in agreement with the recombination models. Out-of-frame TCR alpha sequences shared between twins showed an excess of low generation-probability sequences compared with coincidental sharing between unrelated individuals.

The library was obtained by 5' RACE. The sequencer listed for this sample is Illumina HiSeq 2000. Template switching introduced a universal primer binding site; the final cDNA contained a unique molecular identifier, enabling accurate counting of TCR cDNA molecules. First-strand cDNA for TCR alpha and beta chains was synthesized from specific primers in the conserved constant-segment region. Each cDNA library was double barcoded, with a SMART-Mk sample barcode plus Illumina barcodes, to control for contamination. TruSeq adapter sequences, together with Illumina sample barcodes, were added in two successive PCR steps. The Illumina HiSeq platform was used with custom primers to sequence TCR alpha and beta cDNA libraries. The paper's data handling went like this. MiGEC was used to process raw reads and extract unique molecular identifiers, and MiXCR was used to find CDR3 positions. Recombination models were inferred per individual with the repgenHMM and IGoR tools using an EM algorithm. Shared clonotype analysis was performed with the tcR package in R, normalizing sharing by the product of cloneset sizes. To study raw recombination without the effects of thymic and clonal selection, out-of-frame nonproductive sequences were analyzed. TCRdb passed the public sequencing reads through fastp at Q25 and MiXCR, retaining productive beta sequences. Each CDR3 protein appears once, grouped with its most common genes and DNA. These V and J calls originate from TCRdb's pipeline instead of the authors' own analysis. Counted in this sample were over 550,000 distinct CDR3 sequences; roughly 7.1% of them appeared once. Jointly, the top ten make up approximately 1.5% of the sample.

The same specimen was also included in a second study, on yellow fever vaccine responses in identical twins. As described in the second report: The authors reported that the T cell response to vaccination in identical twins appeared partly convergent and partly personalized. In the study, vaccine-responding T cell clones were precisely tracked in identical twins.

The receptor's source is a woman aged 18 to 35 in good health. The V and J segments used are TRBV12-3 or TRBV12-4 and TRBJ2-3; a confident D gene designation cannot be given. The sample comprised PBMCs. The CDR3 protein sequence reads: CASSSGLIGTDTQYF. The sequenced DNA: TGTGCCAGCAGTTCGGGCTTGATTGGCACAGATACGCAGTATTTT.